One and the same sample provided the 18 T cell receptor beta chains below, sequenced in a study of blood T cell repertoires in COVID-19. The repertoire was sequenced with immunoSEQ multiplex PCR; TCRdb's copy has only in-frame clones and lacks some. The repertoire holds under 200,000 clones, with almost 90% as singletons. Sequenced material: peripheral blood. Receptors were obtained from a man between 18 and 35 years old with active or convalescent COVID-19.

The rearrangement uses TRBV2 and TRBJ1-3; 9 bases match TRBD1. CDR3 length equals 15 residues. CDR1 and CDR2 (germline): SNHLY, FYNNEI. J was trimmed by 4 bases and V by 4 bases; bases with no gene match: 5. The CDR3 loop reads CASSGWTGDGNTIYF. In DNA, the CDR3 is TGTGCCAGCAGTGGTTGGACAGGGGACGGAAACACCATATATTTT.

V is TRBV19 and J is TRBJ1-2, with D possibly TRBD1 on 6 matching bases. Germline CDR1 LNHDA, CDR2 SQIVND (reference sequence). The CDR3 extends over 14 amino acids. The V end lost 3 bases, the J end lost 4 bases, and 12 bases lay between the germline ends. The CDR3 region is CASSIRVGGYGYTF. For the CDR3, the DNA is TGTGCCAGTAGTATTCGGGTAGGGGGCTATGGCTACACCTTC.

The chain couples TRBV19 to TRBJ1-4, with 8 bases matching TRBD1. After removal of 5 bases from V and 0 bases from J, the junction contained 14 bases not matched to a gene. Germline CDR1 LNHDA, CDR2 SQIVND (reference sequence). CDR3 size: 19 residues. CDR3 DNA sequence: TGTGCCAGTAGTCCCACCGGGACAGGAGCCTTCGCAACTAATGAAAAACTGTTTTTT. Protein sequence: CASSPTGTGAFATNEKLFF.

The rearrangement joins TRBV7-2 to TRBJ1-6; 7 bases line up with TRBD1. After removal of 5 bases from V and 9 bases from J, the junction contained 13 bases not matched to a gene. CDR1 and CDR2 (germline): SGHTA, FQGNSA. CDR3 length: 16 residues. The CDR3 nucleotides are TGTGCCAGCAGCGTTCGGGGACAGAATTATGGTTCACCCCTCCACTTT. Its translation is CASSVRGQNYGSPLHF.

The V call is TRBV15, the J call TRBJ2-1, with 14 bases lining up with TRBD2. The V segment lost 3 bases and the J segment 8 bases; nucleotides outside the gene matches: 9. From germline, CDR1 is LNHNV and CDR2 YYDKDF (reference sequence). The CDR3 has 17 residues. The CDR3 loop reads CATSRGLAGARWDEQFF. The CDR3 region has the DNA TGTGCCACCAGCAGGGGACTAGCGGGAGCGAGATGGGATGAGCAGTTCTTC.

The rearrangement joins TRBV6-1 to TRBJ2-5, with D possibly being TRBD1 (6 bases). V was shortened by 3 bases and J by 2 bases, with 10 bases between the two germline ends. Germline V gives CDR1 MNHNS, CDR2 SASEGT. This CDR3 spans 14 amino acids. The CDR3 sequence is CASSDRDTQETQYF. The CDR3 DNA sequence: TGTGCCAGCAGTGACCGGGACACACAAGAGACCCAGTACTTC.

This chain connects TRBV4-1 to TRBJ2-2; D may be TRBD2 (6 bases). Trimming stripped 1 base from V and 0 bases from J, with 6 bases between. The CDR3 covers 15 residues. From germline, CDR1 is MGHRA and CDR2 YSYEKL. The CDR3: CASSQGGTNTGELFF. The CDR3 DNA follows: TGCGCCAGCAGCCAAGGCGGGACGAACACCGGGGAGCTGTTTTTT.

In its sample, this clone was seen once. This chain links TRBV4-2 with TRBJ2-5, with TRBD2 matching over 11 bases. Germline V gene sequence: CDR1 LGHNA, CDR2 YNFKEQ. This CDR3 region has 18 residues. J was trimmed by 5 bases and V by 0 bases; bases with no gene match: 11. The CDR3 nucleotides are TGTGCCAGCAGCCAAGATATTATAGCGGGGGGGCCTCGTGAGACCCAGTACTTC. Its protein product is CASSQDIIAGGPRETQYF.

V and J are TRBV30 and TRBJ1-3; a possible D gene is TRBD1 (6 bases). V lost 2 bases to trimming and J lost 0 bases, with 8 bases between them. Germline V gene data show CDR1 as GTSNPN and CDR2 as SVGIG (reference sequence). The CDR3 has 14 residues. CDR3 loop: CAWSLGGSGNTIYF. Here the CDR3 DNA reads TGTGCCTGGAGTTTAGGGGGCTCTGGAAACACCATATATTTT.

CDR3 protein: CASSWWVGMNTEAFF. The CDR3 DNA follows: TGTGCCAGCAGCTGGTGGGTGGGCATGAACACTGAAGCTTTCTTT. The chain uses TRBV5-8 and TRBJ1-1; D not resolved. The length of the CDR3 is 15 residues. Germline CDR1 reads SGHTS; CDR2 reads YDEGEE. The V and J ends lost 3 bases and 0 bases respectively, with 12 bases between them. Full variable domain (outside the CDR3, taken from reference TRBV5-8 and TRBJ1-1): EAGVTQSPTHLIKTRGQQATLRCSPISGHTSVYWYQQALGLGLQFLLWYDEGEERNRGNFPPRFSGRQFPNYSSELNVNALELEDSALYLCASSWWVGMNTEAFFGQGTRLTVV.

The CDR3 sequence is CASSRGQVQETQYF. In DNA form, the CDR3 reads TGTGCCAGCAGTAGAGGACAGGTACAAGAGACCCAGTACTTC. The V gene is TRBV2, the J gene TRBJ2-5; 7 bases are shared with TRBD1. CDR1 and CDR2 (germline): SNHLY, FYNNEI. The CDR3 sequence is 14 residues long. J was trimmed by 2 bases and V by 5 bases; bases with no gene match: 5.

CDR3 sequence (DNA): TGTGCCAGCAAAGACAGGGGGTATGAGCAGTTCTTC. Encoded protein: CASKDRGYEQFF. The chain combines TRBV2 with TRBJ2-1; 9 bases line up with TRBD1. The trim removed 7 bases at V and 8 bases at J, leaving 3 bases unmatched. This CDR3 is 12 amino acids long. Germline V gives CDR1 SNHLY, CDR2 FYNNEI.

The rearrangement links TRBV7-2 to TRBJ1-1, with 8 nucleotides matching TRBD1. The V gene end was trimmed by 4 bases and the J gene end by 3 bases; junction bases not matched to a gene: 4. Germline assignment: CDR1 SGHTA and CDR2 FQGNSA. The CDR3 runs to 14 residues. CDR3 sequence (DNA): TGTGCCAGCAGCTCACAGACAGGGGACACTGAAGCTTTCTTT. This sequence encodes CASSSQTGDTEAFF.

The CDR3 DNA sequence: TGTGCCAGCAGCAGGACAGGGGGAGGTAATTCACCCCTCCACTTT. Translating it yields CASSRTGGGNSPLHF. The rearrangement uses TRBV5-4 and TRBJ1-6, with 10 bases that match TRBD1. CDR1 is SGHNT and CDR2 is YYREEE in the germline V gene (reference sequence). J gave up 6 bases and V 4 bases, and 4 bases lay outside the gene matches. The CDR3 has 15 amino acids.

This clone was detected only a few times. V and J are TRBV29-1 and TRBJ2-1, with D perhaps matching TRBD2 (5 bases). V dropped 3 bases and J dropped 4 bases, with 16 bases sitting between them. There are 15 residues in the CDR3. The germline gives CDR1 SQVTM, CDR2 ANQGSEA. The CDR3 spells CSVDRIARTYNEQFF. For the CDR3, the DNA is TGCAGCGTTGATCGTATAGCGAGAACGTACAATGAGCAGTTCTTC.

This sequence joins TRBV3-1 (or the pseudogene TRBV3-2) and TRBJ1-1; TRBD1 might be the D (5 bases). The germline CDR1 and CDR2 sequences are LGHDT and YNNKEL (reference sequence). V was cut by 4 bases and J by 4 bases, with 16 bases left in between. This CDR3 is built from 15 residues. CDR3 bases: TGTGCCAGCAGCCCCTCCCGCAGGCAGGGCACTGAAGCTTTCTTT. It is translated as CASSPSRRQGTEAFF.

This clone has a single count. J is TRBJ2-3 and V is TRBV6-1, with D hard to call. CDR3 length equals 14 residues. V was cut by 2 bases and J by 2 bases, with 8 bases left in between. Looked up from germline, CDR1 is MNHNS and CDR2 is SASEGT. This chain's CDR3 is CASSELRLTDTQYF. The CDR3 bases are TGTGCCAGCAGTGAATTACGACTCACAGATACGCAGTATTTT.

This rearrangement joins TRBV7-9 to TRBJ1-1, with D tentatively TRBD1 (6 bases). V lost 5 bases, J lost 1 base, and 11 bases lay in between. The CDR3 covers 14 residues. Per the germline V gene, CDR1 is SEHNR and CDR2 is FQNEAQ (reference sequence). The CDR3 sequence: CASSRQAQNTEAFF. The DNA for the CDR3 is TGTGCCAGCAGCCGACAGGCCCAGAACACTGAAGCTTTCTTT.